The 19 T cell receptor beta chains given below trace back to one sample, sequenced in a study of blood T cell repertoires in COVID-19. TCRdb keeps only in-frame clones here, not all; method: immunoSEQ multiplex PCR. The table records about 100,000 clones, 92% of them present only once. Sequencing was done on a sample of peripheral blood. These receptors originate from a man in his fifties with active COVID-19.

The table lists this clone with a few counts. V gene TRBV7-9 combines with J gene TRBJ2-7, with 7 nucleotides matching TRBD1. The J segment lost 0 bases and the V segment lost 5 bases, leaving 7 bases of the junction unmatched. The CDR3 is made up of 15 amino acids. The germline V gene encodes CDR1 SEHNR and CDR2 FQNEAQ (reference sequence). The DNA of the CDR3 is TGTGCCAGCAGCCGAGGACAGGCGCTCTCCTACGAGCAGTACTTC. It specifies CASSRGQALSYEQYF.

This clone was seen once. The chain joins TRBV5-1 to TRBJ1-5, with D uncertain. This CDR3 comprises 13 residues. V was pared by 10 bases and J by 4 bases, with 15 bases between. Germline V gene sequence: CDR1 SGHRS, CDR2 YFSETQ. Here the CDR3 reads CAPRRRHNQPQHF. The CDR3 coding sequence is TGCGCCCCTCGACGGAGGCATAATCAGCCCCAGCATTTT.

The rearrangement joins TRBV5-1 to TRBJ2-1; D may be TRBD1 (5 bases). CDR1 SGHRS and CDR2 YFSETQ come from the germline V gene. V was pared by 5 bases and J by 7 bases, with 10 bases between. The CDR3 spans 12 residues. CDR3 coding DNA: TGCGCCAGCAGTTACAGGCTTAATGAGCAGTTCTTC. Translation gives CASSYRLNEQFF.

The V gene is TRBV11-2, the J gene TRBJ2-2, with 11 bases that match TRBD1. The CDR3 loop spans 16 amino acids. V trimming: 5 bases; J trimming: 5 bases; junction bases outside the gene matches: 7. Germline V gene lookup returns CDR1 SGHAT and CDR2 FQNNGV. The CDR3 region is CASSRGQGAPTGELFF. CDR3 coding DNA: TGTGCCAGCAGCAGAGGACAGGGGGCTCCAACCGGGGAGCTGTTTTTT.

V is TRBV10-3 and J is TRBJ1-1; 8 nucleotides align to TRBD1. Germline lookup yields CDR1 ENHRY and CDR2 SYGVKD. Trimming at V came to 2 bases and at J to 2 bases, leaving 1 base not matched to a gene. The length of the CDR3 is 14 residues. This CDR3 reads CAISEGQGNTEAFF. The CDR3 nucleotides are TGTGCCATCAGTGAGGGACAGGGCAACACTGAAGCTTTCTTT.

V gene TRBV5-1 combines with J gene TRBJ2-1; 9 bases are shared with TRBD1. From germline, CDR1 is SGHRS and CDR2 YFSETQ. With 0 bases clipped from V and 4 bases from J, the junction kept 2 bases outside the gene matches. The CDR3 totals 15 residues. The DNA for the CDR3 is TGCGCCAGCAGCTTGGGACAGGGGGAGTACAATGAGCAGTTCTTC. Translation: CASSLGQGEYNEQFF.

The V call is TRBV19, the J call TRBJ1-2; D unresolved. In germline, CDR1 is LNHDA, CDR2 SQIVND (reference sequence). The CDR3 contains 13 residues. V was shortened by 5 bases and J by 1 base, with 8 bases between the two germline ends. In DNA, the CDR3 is TGTGCCAGTAGTGAGACAATTAACTATGGCTACACCTTC. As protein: CASSETINYGYTF. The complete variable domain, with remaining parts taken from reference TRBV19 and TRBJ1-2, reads DGGITQSPKYLFRKEGQNVTLSCEQNLNHDAMYWYRQDPGQGLRLIYYSQIVNDFQKGDIAEGYSVSREKKESFPLTVTSAQKNPTAFYLCASSETINYGYTFGSGTRLTVV.

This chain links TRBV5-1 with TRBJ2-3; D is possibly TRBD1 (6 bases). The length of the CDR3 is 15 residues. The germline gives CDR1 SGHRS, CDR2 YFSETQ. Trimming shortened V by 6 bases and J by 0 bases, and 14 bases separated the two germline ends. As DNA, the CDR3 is TGCGCCAGCAAACCTTCGGGACAAAGCACAGATACGCAGTATTTT. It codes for CASKPSGQSTDTQYF. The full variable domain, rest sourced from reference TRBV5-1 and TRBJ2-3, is KAGVTQTPRYLIKTRGQQVTLSCSPISGHRSVSWYQQTPGQGLQFLFEYFSETQRNKGNFPGRFSGRQFSNSRSEMNVSTLELGDSALYLCASKPSGQSTDTQYFGPGTRLTVL.

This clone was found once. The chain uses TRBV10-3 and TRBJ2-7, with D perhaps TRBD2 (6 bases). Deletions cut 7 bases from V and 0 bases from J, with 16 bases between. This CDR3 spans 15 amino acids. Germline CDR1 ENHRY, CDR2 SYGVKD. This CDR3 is CAITRGSGFSYEQYF. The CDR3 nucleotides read TGTGCCATCACCCGGGGTAGCGGATTCTCCTACGAGCAGTACTTC.

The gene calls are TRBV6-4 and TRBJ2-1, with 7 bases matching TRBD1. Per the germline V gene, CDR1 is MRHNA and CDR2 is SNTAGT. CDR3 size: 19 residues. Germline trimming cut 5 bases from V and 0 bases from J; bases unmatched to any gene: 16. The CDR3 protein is CASSRTGSNLRGSYNEQFF. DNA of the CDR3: TGTGCCAGCAGTCGGACAGGATCCAACCTTAGGGGCTCCTACAATGAGCAGTTCTTC.

CDR3 nucleotides: TGTGCCTGGAGTGTACCGGGGGCCGGGGAGCTGTTTTTT. Its protein is CAWSVPGAGELFF. The gene calls are TRBV30 and TRBJ2-2; D might be TRBD2 (6 bases). Germline V gene lookup returns CDR1 GTSNPN and CDR2 SVGIG (reference sequence). V was cut by 0 bases and J by 6 bases, with 8 bases left in between. The CDR3 extends over 13 amino acids.

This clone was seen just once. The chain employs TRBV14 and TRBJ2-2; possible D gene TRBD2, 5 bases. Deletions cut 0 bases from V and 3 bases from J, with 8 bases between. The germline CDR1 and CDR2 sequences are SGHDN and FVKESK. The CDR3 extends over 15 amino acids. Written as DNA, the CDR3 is TGTGCCAGCAGCCAAGATACGGGGTACACCGGGGAGCTGTTTTTT. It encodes CASSQDTGYTGELFF.

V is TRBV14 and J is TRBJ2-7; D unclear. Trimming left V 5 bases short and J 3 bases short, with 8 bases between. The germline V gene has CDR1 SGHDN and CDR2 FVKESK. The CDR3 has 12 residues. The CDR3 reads CASSSSVYEQYF. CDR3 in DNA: TGTGCCAGCAGCTCTTCGGTCTACGAGCAGTACTTC.

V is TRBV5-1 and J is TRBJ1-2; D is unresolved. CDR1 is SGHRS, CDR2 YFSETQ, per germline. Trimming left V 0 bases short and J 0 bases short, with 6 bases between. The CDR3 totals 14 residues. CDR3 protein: CASSLERTNYGYTF. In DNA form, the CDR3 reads TGCGCCAGCAGCTTGGAGAGGACTAACTATGGCTACACCTTC.

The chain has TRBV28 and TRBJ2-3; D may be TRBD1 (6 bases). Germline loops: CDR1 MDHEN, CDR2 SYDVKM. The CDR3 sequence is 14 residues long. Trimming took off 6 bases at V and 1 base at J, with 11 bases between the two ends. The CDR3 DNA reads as TGTGCCAGCAGCCGAGAGGGGGGCACAGATACGCAGTATTTT. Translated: CASSREGGTDTQYF.

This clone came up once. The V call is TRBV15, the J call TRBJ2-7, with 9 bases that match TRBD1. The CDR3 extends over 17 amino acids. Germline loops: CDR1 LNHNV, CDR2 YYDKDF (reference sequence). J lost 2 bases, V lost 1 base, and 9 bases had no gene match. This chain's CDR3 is CATSRARQGVRPYEQYF. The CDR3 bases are TGTGCCACCAGCAGAGCGAGACAGGGGGTTAGACCCTACGAGCAGTACTTC.

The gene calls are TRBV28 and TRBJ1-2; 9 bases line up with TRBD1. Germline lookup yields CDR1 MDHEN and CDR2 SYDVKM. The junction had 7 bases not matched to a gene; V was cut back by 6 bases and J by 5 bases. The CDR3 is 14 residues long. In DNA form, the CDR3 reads TGTGCCAGCAGCCAGACGACAGGGGGGTATGGCTACACCTTC. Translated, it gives CASSQTTGGYGYTF.

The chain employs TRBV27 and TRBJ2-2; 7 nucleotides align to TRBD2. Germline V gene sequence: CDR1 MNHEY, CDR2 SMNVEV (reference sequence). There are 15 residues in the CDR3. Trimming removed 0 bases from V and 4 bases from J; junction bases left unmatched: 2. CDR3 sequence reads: CASSLSAGVTGELFF. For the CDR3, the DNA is TGTGCCAGCAGTTTATCGGCGGGAGTCACCGGGGAGCTGTTTTTT.

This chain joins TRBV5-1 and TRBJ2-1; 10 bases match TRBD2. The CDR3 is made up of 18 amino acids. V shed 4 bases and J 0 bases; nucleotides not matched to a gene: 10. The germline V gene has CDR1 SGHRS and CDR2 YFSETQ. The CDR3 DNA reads TGCGCCAGCAGCCTATACTACAGCGGGAGGGCCTCCTACAATGAGCAGTTCTTC. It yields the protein CASSLYYSGRASYNEQFF.